Following are 29 T cell receptor beta chains from one sample sequenced in a study of CD8 T cells in ankylosing spondylitis. Using its own MiXCR run on the 5' RACE reads, TCRdb lists one record per CDR3 protein. The data show 150,000 or so distinct CDR3 sequences, with around a third seen just once and 6% held by the top ten. The sequenced material came from synovial fluid, either unsorted or a sorted T cell fraction (not recorded which). These receptors were taken from a male donor with ankylosing spondylitis.

This clonotype appeared a few times. J is TRBJ1-2 and V is TRBV6-1; D possibly corresponds to TRBD1 (5 bases). CDR1 MNHNS and CDR2 SASEGT come from the germline V gene. V was clipped by 1 base and J by 2 bases, with 11 bases between them. The length of the CDR3 is 15 residues. DNA for the CDR3: TGTGCCAGCAGTGAAGGAGGGGCCACGAACTATGGCTACACCTTC. Translated: CASSEGGATNYGYTF.

V and J are TRBV18 and TRBJ2-7; D possibly corresponds to TRBD1 (6 bases). Deletions cut 4 bases from V and 7 bases from J, with 11 bases between. CDR1 and CDR2 (germline): KGHSH, LQKENI. This CDR3 comprises 12 residues. The CDR3 DNA sequence: TGTGCCAGCTCACTCAACAGGGAAGAGCAGTACTTC. It specifies CASSLNREEQYF.

This clonotype was counted between two and nine times. J is TRBJ1-2 and V is TRBV2; 7 bases match TRBD1. Germline V CDR1 and CDR2: SNHLY, FYNNEI. The CDR3 runs 12 residues. The V segment lost 6 bases and the J segment 8 bases; nucleotides outside the gene matches: 6. CDR3 sequence reads: CASSDRVSGYTF. For the CDR3, the DNA is TGTGCCAGCAGCGACAGGGTGTCCGGCTACACCTTC.

The chain couples TRBV12-3 or TRBV12-4 to TRBJ2-1; 9 nucleotides match TRBD2. Germline trimming cut 6 bases from V and 4 bases from J; bases unmatched to any gene: 7. This CDR3 has 15 residues. The CDR3 DNA follows: TGTGCCAGCAGAGGACTAGCGTCCTCATACAATGAGCAGTTCTTC. It yields the protein CASRGLASSYNEQFF.

This rearrangement joins TRBV6-1 to TRBJ2-7, with 10 bases identical to TRBD2. V lost 4 bases, J lost 0 bases, and 6 bases stayed unmatched. The germline gives CDR1 MNHNS, CDR2 SASEGT. CDR3 length: 16 amino acids. The CDR3 bases are TGTGCCAGCAGTGGATTAGCGGGGGGCATCTCCTACGAGCAGTACTTC. Translation gives CASSGLAGGISYEQYF.

As for this clonotype: A read error may explain this, as a much larger clone is one base away. This sequence joins TRBV7-3 and TRBJ2-3, with D possibly TRBD2 on 5 matching bases. The CDR3 spans 16 residues. Germline loops: CDR1 SGHTA, CDR2 FQGTGA. Trimming took 2 bases from V and 4 from J, leaving 16 bases between them. The CDR3 is CASSLAGGWAADTQYF. CDR3 nucleotide sequence: TGTGCCAGCAGCTTAGCGGGCGGGTGGGCCGCAGATACGCAGTATTTT.

This clonotype showed up many times. The gene calls are TRBV3-1 and TRBJ1-2, with D possibly matching TRBD1 (6 bases). V was clipped by 4 bases and J by 2 bases, with 11 bases between them. CDR3 length: 14 residues. The germline gives CDR1 LGHDT, CDR2 YNNKEL (reference sequence). This CDR3 is CASSRLGTNYGYTF. Written as DNA, the CDR3 is TGTGCCAGCAGCCGATTGGGGACAAACTATGGCTACACCTTC.

This clonotype was seen many times. This chain links TRBV15 with TRBJ2-3; D is uncertain. CDR1 is LNHNV, CDR2 YYDKDF, per germline (reference sequence). The CDR3 is 14 amino acids. V was clipped by 3 bases and J by 9 bases, with 16 bases between them. The CDR3 reads CATSSPLSWETQYF. The CDR3 coding sequence is TGTGCCACCAGCAGTCCTCTTTCATGGGAAACGCAGTATTTT.

The V gene is TRBV7-6, the J gene TRBJ2-6, with D perhaps being TRBD1 or TRBD2 (5 bases each). Between the trimmed V and J ends, which lost 6 bases and 1 base, there was a span of 22 bases. The CDR3 contains 19 residues. From germline, CDR1 is SGHVS and CDR2 FNYEAQ. In DNA, the CDR3 is TGTGCCAGCAGTCCAACAGGAGGAGCGCTCCTATCTGGGGCCAACGTCCTGACTTTC. This encodes CASSPTGGALLSGANVLTF. The full variable domain, completed using reference TRBV7-6 and TRBJ2-6, is GAGVSQSPRYKVTKRGQDVALRCDPISGHVSLYWYRQALGQGPEFLTYFNYEAQQDKSGLPNDRFSAERPEGSISTLTIQRTEQRDSAMYRCASSPTGGALLSGANVLTFGAGSRLTVL.

A few counts support this clonotype. The V and J genes are TRBV28 and TRBJ1-4; TRBD1 aligns across 7 bases. V lost 4 bases, J lost 2 bases, and 4 bases stayed unmatched. CDR1 is MDHEN, CDR2 SYDVKM, per germline. The CDR3 is 15 amino acids. The CDR3 loop is CASSWLGGTNEKLFF. CDR3 coding DNA: TGTGCCAGCAGTTGGCTAGGGGGCACTAATGAAAAACTGTTTTTT.

The chain uses TRBV9 and TRBJ1-6; D remains ambiguous. The CDR3 sequence is 17 residues long. Trimming cost V 4 bases and J 0 bases, with 14 bases left between them. The germline V gene encodes CDR1 SGDLS and CDR2 YYNGEE. The CDR3 bases are TGTGCCAGCAGCACTGGATGGAAGAGCTCCTATAATTCACCCCTCCACTTT. Translating gives CASSTGWKSSYNSPLHF.

This clonotype was seen ten or more times. The V and J genes are TRBV19 and TRBJ2-3, with D uncertain. The CDR3 sequence is 16 residues long. Trimming took off 3 bases at V and 1 base at J, with 14 bases between the two ends. Germline CDR1 LNHDA, CDR2 SQIVND (reference sequence). The CDR3 loop is CASSMGYIKGTDTQYF. DNA for the CDR3: TGTGCCAGTAGTATGGGCTACATCAAGGGCACAGATACGCAGTATTTT.

This clonotype was found a few times. The chain recombines TRBV25-1 with TRBJ1-2; D remains ambiguous. Germline loops: CDR1 MGHDK, CDR2 SYGVNS. V was trimmed by 5 bases and J by 7 bases, leaving 8 bases between them. CDR3 length: 11 residues. The CDR3 DNA reads TGTGCCAGCAGTCGAGGACGTGGCTACACCTTC. Translation: CASSRGRGYTF.

This clonotype was found many times. This chain uses TRBV19 with TRBJ2-5; 7 positions agree with TRBD2. V lost 6 bases and J lost 4; bases outside the gene matches: 8. This CDR3 region has 14 residues. Germline V lookup: CDR1 LNHDA, CDR2 SQIVND (reference sequence). In DNA, the CDR3 is TGTGCCAGTAGGGAATCTAGCGGCAGAGAGACCCAGTACTTC. This encodes CASRESSGRETQYF.

J is TRBJ2-3 and V is TRBV7-3, with D uncertain. Looked up from germline, CDR1 is SGHTA and CDR2 is FQGTGA. This CDR3 contains 18 residues. The V gene lost 5 bases and the J gene lost 1 base, with 22 bases spanning the gap. CDR3 sequence (DNA): TGTGCCAGCAGCAAATCGCCTTCGAAGAGTCTAGGCACAGATACGCAGTATTTT. Translating it yields CASSKSPSKSLGTDTQYF.

The chain has TRBV5-1 and TRBJ2-4; possible D gene TRBD1, 6 bases. Trimming stripped 0 bases from V and 5 bases from J, with 12 bases between. Germline values: CDR1 SGHRS, CDR2 YFSETQ. This CDR3 has 15 amino acids. CDR3 nucleotide sequence: TGCGCCAGCAGCTTGGAGGGCAGGGGCGAAAACATTCAGTACTTC. This sequence encodes CASSLEGRGENIQYF.

This clonotype was detected a few times. V gene TRBV6-1 combines with J gene TRBJ2-3; D call uncertain. The V gene lost 4 bases and the J gene lost 2 bases, with 7 bases spanning the gap. The CDR3 spans 13 residues. Germline-derived CDR1 and CDR2 are MNHNS and SASEGT. The CDR3 DNA sequence: TGTGCCAGCAGTGCTGCCCCCACAGATACGCAGTATTTT. As protein: CASSAAPTDTQYF.

This clonotype was observed a handful of times. This chain links TRBV20-1 with TRBJ1-4, with TRBD1 matching over 7 bases. The V and J ends lost 5 bases and 3 bases, in that order; junction bases with no gene match: 3. The germline V gene encodes CDR1 DFQATT and CDR2 SNEGSKA (reference sequence). This CDR3 contains 13 residues. The CDR3 is CSASGTANEKLFF. DNA for the CDR3: TGCAGTGCTTCCGGGACAGCTAATGAAAAACTGTTTTTT.

The sample holds a few counts of this clonotype. This chain connects TRBV5-1 to TRBJ1-6; TRBD1 matches at 8 bases. J lost 6 bases, V lost 4 bases, and 3 bases had no gene match. Germline V gene lookup returns CDR1 SGHRS and CDR2 YFSETQ. The CDR3 runs 14 residues. This CDR3 reads CASSPTGVNSPLHF. CDR3 nucleotide sequence: TGCGCCAGCAGCCCGACAGGGGTTAATTCACCCCTCCACTTT.

This clonotype has a count of ten or more. The chain joins TRBV20-1 to TRBJ1-1; D not resolved. The CDR3 spans 12 residues. Trimming removed 3 bases at V and 1 base at J, with 6 bases between. Germline loops: CDR1 DFQATT, CDR2 SNEGSKA (reference sequence). CDR3 sequence: CSASWGNTEAFF. In DNA, the CDR3 is TGCAGTGCTAGTTGGGGGAACACTGAAGCTTTCTTT.

The J gene is TRBJ1-5, the V gene TRBV7-7; D gene ambiguous. The length of the CDR3 is 17 residues. Between the trimmed V and J ends, which lost 1 base and 2 bases, there was a span of 15 bases. The V gene's germline CDR1 is SSHAT and CDR2 FNYEAQ (reference sequence). CDR3 in DNA: TGTGCCAGCAGCTTAGTTATCCCTGGCCGCGGCAATCAGCCCCAGCATTTT. This sequence encodes CASSLVIPGRGNQPQHF.

The chain links TRBV2 to TRBJ2-2; D is possibly TRBD2 (6 bases). Trimming removed 6 bases from V and 5 bases from J, with 16 bases in between. The CDR3 loop spans 15 amino acids. Germline CDR1 reads SNHLY; CDR2 reads FYNNEI. The CDR3 DNA reads TGTGCCAGCAGGGAGCCCCCAGCGGGTACCGGGGAGCTGTTTTTT. It encodes CASREPPAGTGELFF.

Many counts were recorded for this clonotype. This sequence joins TRBV20-1 and TRBJ1-6; no firm D call. Germline values: CDR1 DFQATT, CDR2 SNEGSKA (reference sequence). The CDR3 is made up of 15 amino acids. The V end was cut by 5 bases, the J end by 6 bases, with 17 bases between. CDR3 sequence: CSAFSAQRLNSPLHF. For the CDR3, the DNA is TGCAGTGCTTTTTCAGCCCAGCGACTTAATTCACCCCTCCACTTT.

Ten or more counts support this clonotype. This CDR3 reads CASMGGNQPQHF. DNA for the CDR3: TGTGCCAGCATGGGTGGGAATCAGCCCCAGCATTTT. This sequence joins TRBV2 and TRBJ1-5; D gene uncertain. The germline V and J ends were trimmed by 7 bases and 4 bases, with 8 bases remaining between them. The CDR3 has 12 amino acids. In germline, CDR1 is SNHLY, CDR2 FYNNEI.

The V call is TRBV12-3 or TRBV12-4, the J call TRBJ1-5; D is possibly TRBD1 (5 bases). V shed 3 bases and J shed 7 bases, with 10 bases lying between them. The CDR3 runs to 13 residues. This CDR3 is CASSFRVEQPQHF. The CDR3, as DNA: TGTGCCAGCAGTTTCAGGGTGGAACAGCCCCAGCATTTT.

This clonotype has just a few counts. This chain joins TRBV24-1 and TRBJ2-5; weak D call: TRBD2 (6 bases). The germline V and J ends were trimmed by 4 bases and 4 bases, with 12 bases remaining between them. The length of the CDR3 is 14 residues. Germline lookup yields CDR1 KGHDR and CDR2 SFDVKD. The CDR3 region has the DNA TGTGCCACCAGTGACCGAACTAGCATAGAGACCCAGTACTTC. This gives the protein CATSDRTSIETQYF.

This clonotype was recorded at least ten times. V usage is TRBV7-2 and J usage is TRBJ2-3, with D maybe TRBD2 (6 bases). V gave up 4 bases and J gave up 5 bases, with 13 bases separating them. The germline V gene has CDR1 SGHTA and CDR2 FQGNSA. The CDR3 is 14 amino acids. As DNA, the CDR3 is TGTGCCAGCAGCTGGGGCGGGGCCAGAGATACGCAGTATTTT. Protein sequence: CASSWGGARDTQYF.

There are a few counts of this clonotype. J is TRBJ2-1 and V is TRBV5-1; D is unclear. The CDR3 runs 16 residues. Trimming shortened V by 6 bases and J by 0 bases, and 16 bases separated the two germline ends. Germline lookup yields CDR1 SGHRS and CDR2 YFSETQ. The CDR3 nucleotides are TGCGCCAGCACCTCTGAGCCCTCCAGCTCCTACAATGAGCAGTTCTTC. Protein product: CASTSEPSSSYNEQFF.

The chain employs TRBV6-1 and TRBJ2-1; 7 positions match TRBD1. The J segment lost 4 bases and the V segment lost 9 bases, leaving 9 bases of the junction unmatched. The germline CDR1 and CDR2 sequences are MNHNS and SASEGT. The CDR3 totals 14 residues. CDR3 loop: CASKGAATYNEQFF. Written as DNA, the CDR3 is TGTGCCAGTAAGGGGGCTGCCACTTACAATGAGCAGTTCTTC.